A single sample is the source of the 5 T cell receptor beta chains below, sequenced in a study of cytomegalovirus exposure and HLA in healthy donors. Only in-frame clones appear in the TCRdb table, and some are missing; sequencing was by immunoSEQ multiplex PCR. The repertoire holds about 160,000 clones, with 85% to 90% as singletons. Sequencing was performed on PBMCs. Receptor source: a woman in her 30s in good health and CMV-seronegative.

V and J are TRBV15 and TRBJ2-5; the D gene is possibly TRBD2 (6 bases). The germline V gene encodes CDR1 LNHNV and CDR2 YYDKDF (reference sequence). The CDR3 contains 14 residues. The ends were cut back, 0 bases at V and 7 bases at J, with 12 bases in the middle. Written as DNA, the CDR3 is TGTGCCACCAGCAGAGAAGCACGGGGGACGACCCAGTACTTC. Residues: CATSREARGTTQYF.

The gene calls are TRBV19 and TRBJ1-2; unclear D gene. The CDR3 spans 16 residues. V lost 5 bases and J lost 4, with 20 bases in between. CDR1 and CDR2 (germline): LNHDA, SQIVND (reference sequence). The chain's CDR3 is CASSPPGSARTYGYTF. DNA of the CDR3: TGTGCCAGTAGTCCCCCCGGGTCCGCCAGGACCTATGGCTACACCTTC.

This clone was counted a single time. The CDR3 DNA reads TGCGCCAGCAGCCCACGAAAGGGACAGGGGCATGAGCAGTTCTTC. Protein sequence: CASSPRKGQGHEQFF. The V gene is TRBV5-1, the J gene TRBJ2-1, with 10 bases that match TRBD1. This CDR3 contains 15 residues. Germline values: CDR1 SGHRS, CDR2 YFSETQ. Germline trimming cut 4 bases from V and 8 bases from J; bases unmatched to any gene: 9.

DNA of the CDR3: TGTGCCAGCAGCTTGCAGGGTCGGTACAGGGAGACCCAGTACTTC. Translated, it gives CASSLQGRYRETQYF. The rearrangement uses TRBV11-2 and TRBJ2-5; tentative D call: TRBD1 (5 bases). V shed 3 bases and J shed 5 bases, with 16 bases lying between them. The length of the CDR3 is 15 residues. The germline V gene has CDR1 SGHAT and CDR2 FQNNGV.

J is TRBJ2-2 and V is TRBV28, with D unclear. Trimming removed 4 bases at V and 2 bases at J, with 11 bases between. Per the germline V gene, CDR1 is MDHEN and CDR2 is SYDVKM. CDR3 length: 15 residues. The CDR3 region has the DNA TGTGCCAGCAGTTCCTTACAAGTTAACACCGGGGAGCTGTTTTTT. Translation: CASSSLQVNTGELFF.